This T cell receptor (beta chain) was recovered during a study of T cell repertoires in cytomegalovirus infection. TCRdb reanalysed the reads using MiXCR and keeps one entry per CDR3 protein. The data show approximately 180,000 distinct CDR3 sequences, with about a sixth seen just once and 25% held by the top ten. Germline CDR1 is SGHVS and CDR2 is FQNEAQ. This CDR3 comprises 15 residues. The junction had 7 bases not matched to a gene; V was cut back by 3 bases and J by 4 bases. The source of this sequence is a human donor in good health (CMV status not recorded). Some clones in this sample may be carry-over from other donors' samples. What was sequenced was CD8+ T cells from PBMCs. The V and J genes are TRBV7-8 and TRBJ2-7, with TRBD2 matching over 9 bases. Written as DNA, the CDR3 is TGTGCCAGCAGCTTCCGACTAGCGGAAGCTTACGAGCAGTACTTC. This codes for CASSFRLAEAYEQYF.